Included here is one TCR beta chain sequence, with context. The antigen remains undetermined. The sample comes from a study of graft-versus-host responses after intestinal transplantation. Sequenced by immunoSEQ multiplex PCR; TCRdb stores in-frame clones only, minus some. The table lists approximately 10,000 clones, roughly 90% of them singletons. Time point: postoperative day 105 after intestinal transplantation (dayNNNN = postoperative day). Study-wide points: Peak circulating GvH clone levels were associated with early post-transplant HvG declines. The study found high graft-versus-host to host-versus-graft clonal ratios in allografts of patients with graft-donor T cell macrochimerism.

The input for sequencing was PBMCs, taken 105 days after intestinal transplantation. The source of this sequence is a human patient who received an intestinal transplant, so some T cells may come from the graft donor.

DNA for the CDR3: TGCGCCAGCAGCGCCGGGACAGGGGTTGAGCAGTACTTC. As protein: CASSAGTGVEQYF. This chain connects TRBV5-1 to TRBJ2-7; 10 nucleotides agree with TRBD1. The V gene's germline CDR1 is SGHRS and CDR2 YFSETQ. The length of the CDR3 is 13 residues. The V and J ends lost 4 bases and 7 bases, in that order; junction bases with no gene match: 5.